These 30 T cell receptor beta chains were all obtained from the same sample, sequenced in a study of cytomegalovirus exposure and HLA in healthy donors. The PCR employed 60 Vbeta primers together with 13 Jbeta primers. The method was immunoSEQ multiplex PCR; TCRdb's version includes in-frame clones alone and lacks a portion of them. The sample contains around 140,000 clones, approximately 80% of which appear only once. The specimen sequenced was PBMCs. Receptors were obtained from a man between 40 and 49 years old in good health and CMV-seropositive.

The CDR3, as DNA: TGTGCCAGCAGCTTAGAACGGCGGACCTACGAGCAGTACTTC. Protein: CASSLERRTYEQYF. This chain links TRBV7-8 with TRBJ2-7, with D unclear. Between the trimmed V and J ends, which lost 1 base and 2 bases, there was a span of 9 bases. There are 14 residues in the CDR3. The germline gives CDR1 SGHVS, CDR2 FQNEAQ.

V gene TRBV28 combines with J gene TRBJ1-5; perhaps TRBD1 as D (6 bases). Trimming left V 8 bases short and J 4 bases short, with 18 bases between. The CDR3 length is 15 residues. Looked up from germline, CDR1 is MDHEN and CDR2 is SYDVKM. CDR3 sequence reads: CASAPWTALNQPQHF. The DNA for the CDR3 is TGTGCCAGCGCCCCGTGGACAGCTTTAAATCAGCCCCAGCATTTT.

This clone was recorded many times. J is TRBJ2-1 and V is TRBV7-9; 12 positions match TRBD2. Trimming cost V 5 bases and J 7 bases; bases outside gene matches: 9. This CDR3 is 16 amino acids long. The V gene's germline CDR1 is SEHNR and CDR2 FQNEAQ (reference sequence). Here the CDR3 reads CASSNPTSGSSNEQFF. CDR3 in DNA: TGTGCCAGCAGCAACCCGACTAGCGGGAGCTCGAATGAGCAGTTCTTC.

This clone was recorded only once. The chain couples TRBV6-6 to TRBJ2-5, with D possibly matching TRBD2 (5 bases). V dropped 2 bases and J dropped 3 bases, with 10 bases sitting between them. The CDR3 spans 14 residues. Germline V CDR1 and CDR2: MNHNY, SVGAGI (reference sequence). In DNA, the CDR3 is TGTGCCAGCAGTTACGAGAGGGCGGAAGAGACCCAGTACTTC. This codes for CASSYERAEETQYF.

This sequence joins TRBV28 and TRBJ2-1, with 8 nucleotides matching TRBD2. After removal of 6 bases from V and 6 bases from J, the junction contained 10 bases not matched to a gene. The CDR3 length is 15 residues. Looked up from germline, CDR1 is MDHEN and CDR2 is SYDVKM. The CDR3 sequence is CASSLAGSTLNEQFF. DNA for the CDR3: TGTGCCAGCAGCTTAGCGGGATCTACTCTCAATGAGCAGTTCTTC.

The CDR3 DNA is TGTGCCAGCAGTTTGCCCTGGACAGGGGTTACGGAGACCCAGTACTTC. This gives the protein CASSLPWTGVTETQYF. The chain couples TRBV27 to TRBJ2-5; 9 bases agree with TRBD1. V gave up 3 bases and J gave up 5 bases; unmatched junction bases: 10. The CDR3 runs 16 residues. CDR1 is MNHEY, CDR2 SMNVEV, per germline (reference sequence).

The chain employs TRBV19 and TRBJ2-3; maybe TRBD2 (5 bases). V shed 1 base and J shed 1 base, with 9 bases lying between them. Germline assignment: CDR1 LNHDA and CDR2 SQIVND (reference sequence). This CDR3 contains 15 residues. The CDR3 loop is CASSIAGSGTDTQYF. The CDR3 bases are TGTGCCAGTAGTATAGCGGGGAGCGGCACAGATACGCAGTATTTT.

CDR3 in amino acids: CARPPGQGYYEQYF. The DNA of the CDR3 is TGTGCCAGACCCCCGGGACAGGGCTACTACGAGCAGTACTTC. The chain couples TRBV13 to TRBJ2-7, with TRBD1 matching 9 bases. With V trimmed by 9 bases and J by 3 bases, 9 bases remained unmatched. Germline values: CDR1 PRHDT, CDR2 FYEKMQ (reference sequence). The CDR3 sequence is 14 residues long.

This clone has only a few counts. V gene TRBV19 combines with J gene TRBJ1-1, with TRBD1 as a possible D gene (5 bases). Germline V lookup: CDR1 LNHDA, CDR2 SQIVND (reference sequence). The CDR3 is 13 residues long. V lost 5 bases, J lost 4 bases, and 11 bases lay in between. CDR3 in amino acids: CASSSRQRTEAFF. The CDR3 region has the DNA TGTGCCAGTAGTTCCCGACAGCGCACTGAAGCTTTCTTT.

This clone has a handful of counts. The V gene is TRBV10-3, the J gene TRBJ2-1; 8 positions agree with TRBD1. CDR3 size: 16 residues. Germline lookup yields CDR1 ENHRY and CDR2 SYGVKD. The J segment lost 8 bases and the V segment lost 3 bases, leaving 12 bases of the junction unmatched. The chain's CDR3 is CAISDRGQGGVYEQFF. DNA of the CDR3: TGTGCCATCAGTGACCGAGGACAGGGAGGAGTATATGAGCAGTTCTTC.

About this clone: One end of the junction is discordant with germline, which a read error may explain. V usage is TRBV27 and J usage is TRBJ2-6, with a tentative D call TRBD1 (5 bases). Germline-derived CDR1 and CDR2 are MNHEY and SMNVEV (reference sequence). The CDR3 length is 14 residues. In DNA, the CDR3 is TGTGCCAGCTACGACAGCTCTGGGGCCAACGGCCTGACTTTC. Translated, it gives CASYDSSGANGLTF.

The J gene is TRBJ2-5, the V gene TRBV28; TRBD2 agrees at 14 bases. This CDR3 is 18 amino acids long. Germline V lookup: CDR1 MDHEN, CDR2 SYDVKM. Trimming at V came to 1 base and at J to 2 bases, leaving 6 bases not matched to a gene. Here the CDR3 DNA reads TGTGCCAGCAGTTTATCCCTAGGACTAGCGGGAGGTCAAGAGACCCAGTACTTC. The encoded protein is CASSLSLGLAGGQETQYF.

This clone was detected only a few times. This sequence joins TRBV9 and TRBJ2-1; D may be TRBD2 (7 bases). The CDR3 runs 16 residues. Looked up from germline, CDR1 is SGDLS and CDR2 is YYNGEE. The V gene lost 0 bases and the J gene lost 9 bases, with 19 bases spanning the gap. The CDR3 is CASSVAPRGGGSEQFF. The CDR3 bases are TGTGCCAGCAGCGTAGCCCCCAGGGGAGGGGGTAGTGAGCAGTTCTTC.

CDR3 loop: CASSLGGASTDTQYF. DNA for the CDR3: TGTGCCAGCAGCTTGGGCGGGGCCTCCACAGATACGCAGTATTTT. V is TRBV5-5 and J is TRBJ2-3; D possibly corresponds to TRBD2 (6 bases). The CDR3 has 15 amino acids. With 0 bases removed from V and 2 bases from J, the gap between germline ends came to 10 bases. In germline, CDR1 is SGHKS, CDR2 YYEKEE (reference sequence).

The CDR3, as DNA: TGTGCCAGCAGCCAAGGGGCTCGGAGCACAGATACGCAGTATTTT. This sequence encodes CASSQGARSTDTQYF. The J gene is TRBJ2-3, the V gene TRBV4-2; the D is unclear. The CDR3 runs to 15 residues. Germline lookup yields CDR1 LGHNA and CDR2 YNFKEQ. V was cut by 1 base and J by 0 bases, with 8 bases left in between.

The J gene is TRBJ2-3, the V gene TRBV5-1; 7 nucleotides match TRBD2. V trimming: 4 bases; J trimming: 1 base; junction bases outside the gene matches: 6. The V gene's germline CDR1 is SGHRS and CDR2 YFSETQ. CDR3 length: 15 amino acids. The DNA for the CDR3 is TGCGCCAGCAGCCCCCGAACTAGCGGCACAGATACGCAGTATTTT. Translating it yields CASSPRTSGTDTQYF.

The CDR3 loop is CASSVETTIMETQYF. The CDR3 DNA reads TGTGCCAGCAGCGTAGAAACTACTATTATGGAGACCCAGTACTTC. V and J are TRBV9 and TRBJ2-5, with D unresolved. CDR1 SGDLS and CDR2 YYNGEE come from the germline V gene. V lost 0 bases and J lost 5, with 14 bases in between. The CDR3 is 15 residues long.

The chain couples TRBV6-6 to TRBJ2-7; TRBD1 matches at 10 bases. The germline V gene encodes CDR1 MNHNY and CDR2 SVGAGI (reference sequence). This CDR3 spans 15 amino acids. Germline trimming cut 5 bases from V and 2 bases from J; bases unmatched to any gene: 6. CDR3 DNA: TGTGCCAGCAGTGCCCCGGGACAGGGGACCTACGAGCAGTACTTC. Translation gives CASSAPGQGTYEQYF.

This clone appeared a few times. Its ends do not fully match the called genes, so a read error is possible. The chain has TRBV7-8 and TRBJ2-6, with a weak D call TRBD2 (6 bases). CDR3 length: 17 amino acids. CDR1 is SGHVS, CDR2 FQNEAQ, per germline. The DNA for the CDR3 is TGTGCCAGCGAAGAGGGGAGGAAGGACTCTGGGGCCAACGGCCTGACTTTC. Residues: CASEEGRKDSGANGLTF. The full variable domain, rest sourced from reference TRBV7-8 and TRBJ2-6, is GAGVSQSPRYKVAKRGQDVALRCDPISGHVSLFWYQQALGQGPEFLTYFQNEAQLDKSGLPSDRFFAERPEGSVSTLKIQRTQQEDSAVYLCASEEGRKDSGANGLTFGAGSRLTVL.

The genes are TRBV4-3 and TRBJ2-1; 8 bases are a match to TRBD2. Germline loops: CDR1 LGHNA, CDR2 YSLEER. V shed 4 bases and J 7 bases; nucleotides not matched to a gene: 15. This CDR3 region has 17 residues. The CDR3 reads CASSPAPGTRNQNEQFF. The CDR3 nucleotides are TGCGCCAGCAGCCCCGCCCCCGGGACTAGGAATCAGAATGAGCAGTTCTTC.

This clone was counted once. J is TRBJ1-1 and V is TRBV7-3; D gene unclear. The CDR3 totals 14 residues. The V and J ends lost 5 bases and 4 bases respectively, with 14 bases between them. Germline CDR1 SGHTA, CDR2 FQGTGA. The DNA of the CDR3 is TGTGCCAGCAGCGGAATTCTTAGGAGCACTGAAGCTTTCTTT. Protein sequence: CASSGILRSTEAFF.

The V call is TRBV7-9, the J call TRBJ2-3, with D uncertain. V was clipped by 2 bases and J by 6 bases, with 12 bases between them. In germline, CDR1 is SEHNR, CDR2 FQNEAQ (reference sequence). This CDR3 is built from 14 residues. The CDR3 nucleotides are TGTGCCAGCAGCTTATCCCTACTTCCGGATACGCAGTATTTT. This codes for CASSLSLLPDTQYF.

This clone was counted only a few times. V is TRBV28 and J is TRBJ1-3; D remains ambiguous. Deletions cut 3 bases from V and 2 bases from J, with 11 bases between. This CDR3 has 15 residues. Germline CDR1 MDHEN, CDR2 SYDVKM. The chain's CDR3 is CASSFAGVAGNTIYF. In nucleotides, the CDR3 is TGTGCCAGCAGTTTCGCGGGTGTCGCTGGAAACACCATATATTTT.

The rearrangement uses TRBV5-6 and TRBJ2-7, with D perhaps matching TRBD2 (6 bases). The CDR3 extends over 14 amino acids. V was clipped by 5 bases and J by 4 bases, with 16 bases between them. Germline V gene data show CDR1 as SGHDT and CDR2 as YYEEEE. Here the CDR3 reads CASSGGLLVYEQYF. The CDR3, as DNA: TGTGCCAGCAGTGGGGGACTTCTCGTTTACGAGCAGTACTTC.

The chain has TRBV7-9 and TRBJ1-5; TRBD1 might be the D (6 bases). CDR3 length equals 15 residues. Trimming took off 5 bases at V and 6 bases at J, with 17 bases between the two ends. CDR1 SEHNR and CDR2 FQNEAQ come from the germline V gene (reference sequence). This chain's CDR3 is CASSAQGPLGQPQHF. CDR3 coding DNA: TGTGCCAGCAGCGCCCAGGGGCCTCTGGGTCAGCCCCAGCATTTT.

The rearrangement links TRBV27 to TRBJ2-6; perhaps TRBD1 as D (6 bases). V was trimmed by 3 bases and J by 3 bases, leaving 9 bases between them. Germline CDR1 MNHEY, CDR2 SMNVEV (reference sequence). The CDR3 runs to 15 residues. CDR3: CASSFQGYGANVLTF. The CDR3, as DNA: TGTGCCAGCAGTTTCCAGGGGTATGGGGCCAACGTCCTGACTTTC.

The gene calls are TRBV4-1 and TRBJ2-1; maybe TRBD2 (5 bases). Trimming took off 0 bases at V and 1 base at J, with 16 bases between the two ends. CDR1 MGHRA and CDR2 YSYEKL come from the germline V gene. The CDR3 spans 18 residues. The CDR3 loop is CASSQDPPLVRSYNEQFF. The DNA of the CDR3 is TGCGCCAGCAGCCAAGATCCCCCACTAGTGAGGTCCTACAATGAGCAGTTCTTC.

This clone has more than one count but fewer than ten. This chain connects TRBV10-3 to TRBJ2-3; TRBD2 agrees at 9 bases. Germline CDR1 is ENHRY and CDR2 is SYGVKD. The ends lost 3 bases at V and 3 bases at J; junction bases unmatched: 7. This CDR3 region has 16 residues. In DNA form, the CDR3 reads TGTGCCATCAGTGACCGTAGCGGGAGAGGGACAGATACGCAGTATTTT. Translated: CAISDRSGRGTDTQYF.

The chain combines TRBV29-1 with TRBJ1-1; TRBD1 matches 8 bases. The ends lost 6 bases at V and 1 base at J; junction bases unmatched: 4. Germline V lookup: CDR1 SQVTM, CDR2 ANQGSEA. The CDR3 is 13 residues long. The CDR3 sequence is CSVSQGENTEAFF. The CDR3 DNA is TGCAGCGTATCACAGGGGGAGAACACTGAAGCTTTCTTT.

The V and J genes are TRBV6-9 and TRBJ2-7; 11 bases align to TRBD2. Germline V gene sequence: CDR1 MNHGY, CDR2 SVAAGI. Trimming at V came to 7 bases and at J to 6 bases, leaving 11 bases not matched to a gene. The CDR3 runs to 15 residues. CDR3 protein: CASNRGSGRALEQYF. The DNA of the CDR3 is TGTGCCAGCAATAGGGGTAGCGGGAGGGCCCTCGAGCAGTACTTC.